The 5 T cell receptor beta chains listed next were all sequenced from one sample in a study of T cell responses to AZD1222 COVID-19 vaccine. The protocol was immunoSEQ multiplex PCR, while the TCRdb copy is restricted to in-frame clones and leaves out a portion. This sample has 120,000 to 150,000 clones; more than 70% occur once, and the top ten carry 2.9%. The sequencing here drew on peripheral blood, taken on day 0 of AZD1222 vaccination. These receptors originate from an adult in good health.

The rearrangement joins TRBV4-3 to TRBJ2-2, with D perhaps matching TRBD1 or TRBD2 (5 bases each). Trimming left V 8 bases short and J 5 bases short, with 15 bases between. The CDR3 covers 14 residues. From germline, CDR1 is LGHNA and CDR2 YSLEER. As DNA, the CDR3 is TGCGCCAGCGGGGGTGGGGTACGAACCGGGGAGCTGTTTTTT. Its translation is CASGGGVRTGELFF.

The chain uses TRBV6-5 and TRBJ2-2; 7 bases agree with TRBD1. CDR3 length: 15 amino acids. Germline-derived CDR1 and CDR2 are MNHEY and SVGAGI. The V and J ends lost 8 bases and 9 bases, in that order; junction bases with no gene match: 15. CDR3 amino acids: CASSPGVQGVWELFF. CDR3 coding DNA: TGTGCCAGCTCACCTGGGGTGCAGGGGGTGTGGGAGCTGTTTTTT.

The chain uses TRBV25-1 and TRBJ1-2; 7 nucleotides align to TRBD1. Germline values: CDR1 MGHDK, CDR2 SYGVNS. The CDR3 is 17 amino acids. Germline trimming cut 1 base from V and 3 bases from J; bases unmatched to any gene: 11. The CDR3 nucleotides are TGTGCCAGCAGTGAATTAGGGGGGGGAGACAGGGACTATGGCTACACCTTC. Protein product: CASSELGGGDRDYGYTF.

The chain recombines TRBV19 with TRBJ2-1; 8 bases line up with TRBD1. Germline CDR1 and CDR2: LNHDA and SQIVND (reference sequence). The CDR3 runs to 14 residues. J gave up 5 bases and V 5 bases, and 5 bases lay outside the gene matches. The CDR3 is CASSADRAHNEQFF. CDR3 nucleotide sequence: TGTGCCAGTAGTGCGGACAGGGCCCACAATGAGCAGTTCTTC.

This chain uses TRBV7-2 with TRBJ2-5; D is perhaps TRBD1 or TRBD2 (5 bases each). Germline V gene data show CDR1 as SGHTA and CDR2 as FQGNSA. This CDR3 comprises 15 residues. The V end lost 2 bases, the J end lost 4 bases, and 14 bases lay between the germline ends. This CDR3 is CASSLLGVGVETQYF. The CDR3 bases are TGTGCCAGCAGCTTATTAGGGGTGGGGGTAGAGACCCAGTACTTC.